These 6 T cell receptor beta chains were all obtained from the same sample, sequenced in a study of T cells in Graves' hyperthyroidism and ophthalmopathy. Amplification targeted TCR beta CDR3 regions from RNA transcripts. When the TCR CDR3 underwent first-round RT-PCR, the HTBI primer set was used. TCRdb re-analysed the multiplex PCR reads in MiXCR, keeping a single row per CDR3 protein. The sample has roughly 700,000 distinct CDR3 sequences, approximately 14% seen once; the top ten hold around 9.6%. The sample consisted of blood. Every receptor here comes from a woman between 18 and 30 years old with Graves' hyperthyroidism.

This clonotype was picked up many times. This chain connects TRBV11-3 to TRBJ2-7; TRBD2 matches 7 bases. V shed 5 bases and J 3 bases; nucleotides not matched to a gene: 13. CDR1 is SGHNT, CDR2 YENEEA, per germline. CDR3 length: 16 residues. The chain's CDR3 is CASSPGEGTGNYEQYF. The DNA of the CDR3 is TGTGCCAGCAGCCCCGGGGAGGGGACGGGGAACTACGAGCAGTACTTC.

This clonotype has only a few counts. CDR3 DNA: TGTGCCTGGAGTCTAGGAGTAACAGATACGCAGTATTTT. This codes for CAWSLGVTDTQYF. This sequence joins TRBV30 and TRBJ2-3, with unresolved D. CDR1 is GTSNPN, CDR2 SVGIG, per germline (reference sequence). Trimming took off 2 bases at V and 3 bases at J, with 9 bases between the two ends. The CDR3 covers 13 residues.

This clonotype was observed many times. The genes are TRBV12-3 or TRBV12-4 and TRBJ1-2, with a weak D call TRBD1 (5 bases). V dropped 2 bases and J dropped 5 bases, with 9 bases sitting between them. The CDR3 covers 13 residues. The CDR3 here is CASSLPKGYGYTF. The CDR3 DNA reads TGTGCCAGCAGTTTACCGAAGGGGTATGGCTACACCTTC.

This clonotype was detected ten times or more. The genes are TRBV11-2 and TRBJ2-7; TRBD1 aligns across 8 bases. This CDR3 has 15 residues. Trimming at V came to 5 bases and at J to 2 bases, leaving 8 bases not matched to a gene. Germline assignment: CDR1 SGHAT and CDR2 FQNNGV. The CDR3 reads CASSRNRGLTYEQYF. Written as DNA, the CDR3 is TGTGCCAGCAGCCGCAACAGGGGGTTAACCTACGAGCAGTACTTC.

This clonotype was observed at least ten times. V usage is TRBV18 and J usage is TRBJ1-4; no firm D call. The CDR3 is 13 residues long. The V gene's germline CDR1 is KGHSH and CDR2 LQKENI. Trimming cost V 3 bases and J 7 bases, with 9 bases left between them. The chain's CDR3 is CASSPTLSEKLFF. Here the CDR3 DNA reads TGTGCCAGCTCACCGACCCTAAGTGAAAAACTGTTTTTT.

This clonotype was observed at least ten times. The V call is TRBV7-8, the J call TRBJ2-7; TRBD1 aligns across 12 bases. This CDR3 is 14 amino acids long. Germline CDR1 is SGHVS and CDR2 is FQNEAQ. The V gene end was trimmed by 2 bases and the J gene end by 6 bases; junction bases not matched to a gene: 2. The CDR3 DNA follows: TGTGCCAGCAGCTTACGGGACAGGGGGCGCGAGCAGTACTTC. This gives the protein CASSLRDRGREQYF.